This is a list of T cell receptor beta chains from one sample in a study of OX40 agonist ivuxolimab in advanced cancers. Profiling relied on immunoSEQ multiplex PCR, and the TCRdb table lists in-frame clones only, not all of them. Among 35,000 to 40,000 clones listed, about 80% were seen once. The source material was CD4+ or CD8+ T cells sorted from blood, sampled in a trial of the OX40 agonist ivuxolimab. These receptor sequences come from an adult with an advanced solid tumor such as melanoma, head and neck, liver or kidney cancer. Both conserved end residues are part of each CDR3. A D gene is named only where the DNA matches it firmly. The listing skips clone size in some rows; elsewhere it reads once, few, many or a size class.

>NA|TRBJ1-1|NA|TRBV5-8
TGTGCCAGCACCATCCTGCCCGGGAACACTGAAGCTTTCTTT
CASTILPGNTEAFF
>NA|TRBJ2-2|few|TRBV6-4
TGTGCCAGCAGTGGGAACACCGGGGAGCTGTTTTTT
CASSGNTGELFF
>NA|TRBJ1-1|NA|TRBV13
TGTGCCAGCAGCAGCAATCATGGGGGGTTTAGGACTGAAGCTTTCTTT
CASSSNHGGFRTEAFF
>NA|TRBJ2-3|NA|TRBV5-8
TGTGCCAGCACCTCAGGGGCGGGACAGTACACAGATACGCAGTATTTT
CASTSGAGQYTDTQYF
>TRBD2|TRBJ2-1|NA|TRBV2
TGTGCCAGCAGTGGGGCGGGGGGAGCCTACAATGAGCAGTTCTTC
CASSGAGGAYNEQFF
>NA|TRBJ1-1|NA|TRBV6-5
TGTGCCAGCAGTTGGACAAACTTAAAGAACACTGAAGCTTTCTTT
CASSWTNLKNTEAFF
>TRBD1|TRBJ2-3|NA|TRBV18
TGTGCCAGCTCACCATATGGGACAGAGTATAATACGCAGTATTTT
CASSPYGTEYNTQYF
>TRBD2|TRBJ2-5|NA|TRBV6-6
TGTGCCACCCGTCGTAGCGGGGGGGCTACGGAGACCCAGTACTTC
CATRRSGGATETQYF
>NA|TRBJ1-1|NA|TRBV6-1
TGTGCTACCGACAACCTCCTGAAAGTTGAAGCTTTCTTT
CATDNLLKVEAFF
>NA|TRBJ2-7|NA|TRBV4-1
TGCGCCAGCAGCCAAGTGGAGGGAGGCTCCTACGAGCAGTACTTC
CASSQVEGGSYEQYF
>NA|TRBJ1-2|NA|TRBV6-1
TGTGCCAGCAGTGACTCGGGGGTCGTCACCTTC
CASSDSGVVTF
>TRBD1|TRBJ2-2|NA|TRBV18
TGTGCCAGCTCACCACGGACAGGGATGAACACCGGGGAGCTGTTTTTT
CASSPRTGMNTGELFF
>TRBD1|TRBJ2-1|NA|TRBV7-8
TGTGCCAGCAGCCTGGGGACAGCCAATGAGCAGTTCTTC
CASSLGTANEQFF
>NA|TRBJ2-7|NA|TRBV5-1
TGCGCCAGCAGCTTGGTGGGCGACAGCGAGCAGTACTTC
CASSLVGDSEQYF
>NA|TRBJ1-1|once|TRBV6-6
TGTGCCAGCAGTTATGAGGCAGGGTCTGAAGCTTTCTTT
CASSYEAGSEAFF
>NA|TRBJ2-1|NA|TRBV7-3
TGTGCCAGCAGCTTAACAGGCCGGGATGAGCAGTTCTTC
CASSLTGRDEQFF
>NA|TRBJ1-4|NA|TRBV4-3
TGCGCCAGCAGCCAAGTCTTCCGGTTTTTT
CASSQVFRFF
>NA|TRBJ1-1|NA|TRBV6-5
TGTGCCAGCAGTTACGAGCTGAACACTGAAGCTTTCTTT
CASSYELNTEAFF
>TRBD1|TRBJ2-7|NA|TRBV18
TGTGCCAGTAGGGGACAGGGGGCGAACGAGCAGTACTTC
CASRGQGANEQYF
>TRBD2|TRBJ2-7|once|TRBV11-2
TGTGCCAGCAGCTCTAGACCCAGACTAGCGGCCCCCTACGAGCAGTACTTC
CASSSRPRLAAPYEQYF
>NA|TRBJ1-3|NA|TRBV19
TGTGCCAGTATGAACAGGGATACAAACACCATATATTTT
CASMNRDTNTIYF
>NA|TRBJ2-3|NA|TRBV7-2
TGTGCCAGCAACCAATTAAGGGGTGCGCCAGATACGCAGTATTTT
CASNQLRGAPDTQYF
>NA|TRBJ2-5|NA|TRBV5-1
TGCGCCAGCAGCTTGGAACGGGGGAGCCAAGAGACCCAGTACTTC
CASSLERGSQETQYF
>NA|TRBJ2-7|NA|TRBV6-6
TGTGCCAGCAATATCGAGTTCTCCTACGAGCAGTACTTC
CASNIEFSYEQYF
>TRBD2|TRBJ2-5|NA|TRBV6-6
TGTGCCAGCAGGGCAGGCTTGGGACTAGCGGGGGAGACCCAGTACTTC
CASRAGLGLAGETQYF
>TRBD1|TRBJ1-5|NA|TRBV6-1
TGTGGGTCCGGGACAGGGGTTCAGGAGCAGCCCCAGCATTTT
CGSGTGVQEQPQHF
>TRBD1|TRBJ1-5|NA|TRBV29-1
TGCAGCGTTGGGGACAGGGATCAGCCCCAGCATTTT
CSVGDRDQPQHF
>TRBD1|TRBJ2-7|NA|TRBV6-1
TGTGCCAGCAGGGAAGGACAGGGCGACGAGCAGTACTTC
CASREGQGDEQYF
>NA|TRBJ1-6|few|TRBV11-2
TGTGCCAGCAGCACCTTAAGGCGTTCCGGGAGCTCCTATAATTCACCCCTCCACTTT
CASSTLRRSGSSYNSPLHF
>TRBD2|TRBJ2-1|NA|TRBV7-2
TGTGCCAGCGTGGTACTAGCGGGGTTTCCCGGGTTCTTC
CASVVLAGFPGFF
>TRBD1|TRBJ1-1|NA|TRBV7-2
TGTGCCAGCAGCCTAGCGGGTAGACAGGGGGTGGCTTTCTTT
CASSLAGRQGVAFF
>NA|TRBJ1-3|medium-sized|TRBV11-2
TGTGCCAGCAGCTTCACGAGACGGCGCCTCTCTGGAAACACCATATATTTT
CASSFTRRRLSGNTIYF
>NA|TRBJ2-2|once|TRBV5-6
TGTGCCAGCAGCTTATCCGGGGGCACCGGGGAGCTGTTTTTT
CASSLSGGTGELFF